These 9 T cell receptor gamma chains share one sample of origin, sequenced in a study of γδ T cells in repeated Plasmodium falciparum infection. TCRdb re-called the multiplex PCR reads through CATT. The sample has approximately 32,000 gamma-chain clones, more than 1.4% seen once; the top ten hold roughly a fifth. Gammadelta T cells were flow-sorted from PBMC into Vgamma9/Vdelta2+ and Vdelta2-negative populations for bulk analysis. Sequencing used gamma-delta T cells from blood. The source of these receptors is a pool of human donors (malaria-infected and uninfected, not separated).

This clone was observed many times. The chain recombines TRGV9 with TRGJ1 or TRGJ2. The V segment lost 3 bases and the J segment 7 bases; nucleotides outside the gene matches: 6. Germline V gives CDR1 GITISATS, CDR2 ISYDGTV (reference sequence). CDR3 length: 12 amino acids. The CDR3, as DNA: TGTGCCTTGTGGGAGTATCGGTATAAGAAACTCTTT. This codes for CALWEYRYKKLF.

This clone has ten or more counts. TCRdb's listed protein matches a much larger clone and diverges from this DNA's translation at residue 7, likely through a read error; the protein shown comes from the DNA. The identical CDR3 is also encoded by other nucleotide sequences in the sample. J is TRGJP2 and V is TRGV2. The CDR3 contains 15 residues. The germline gives CDR1 EGSNGY, CDR2 YDSYNSKV. Trimming at V came to 0 bases and at J to 3 bases, leaving 4 bases not matched to a gene. The CDR3 loop reads CATWDGLGSDWIKTF. The CDR3 DNA reads TGTGCCACCTGGGACGGGCTGGGTAGTGATTGGATCAAGACGTTT.

This clone was recorded many times. The chain couples TRGV9 to TRGJ1 or TRGJ2. TCRdb lists no J gene, so it was determined here by aligning the DNA to germline. Germline V gives CDR1 GITISATS, CDR2 ISYDGTV (reference sequence). The J segment lost 11 bases and the V segment lost 5 bases, leaving 9 bases of the junction unmatched. The CDR3 covers 11 residues. CDR3 bases: TGTGCCTTGTGGGCACGGAGGCAGAAACTCTTT. Translation gives CALWARRQKLF.

A note on this clone: A far larger clone is only one base removed, so a read error is likely. The same CDR3 also results from other DNA sequences found in this sample. The rearrangement links TRGV2 to TRGJ1 or TRGJ2. The J gene, missing from TCRdb, was assigned here through DNA to germline matching. This CDR3 is 14 amino acids long. Germline V lookup: CDR1 EGSNGY, CDR2 YDSYNSKV. Trimming removed 2 bases from V and 3 bases from J; junction bases left unmatched: 7. The CDR3 spells CATWDAIAYYKKLF. The CDR3 DNA sequence: TGTGCCACCTGGGACGCCATAGCTTATTATAAGAAACTCTTT.

There are a few counts of this clone. A far larger clone differs by one base, so this is likely a read error. This sample includes further DNA sequences coding for the same CDR3. The chain has TRGV5 and TRGJ1 or TRGJ2. The J gene, absent from TCRdb, was called here by matching the DNA to germline. The CDR3 is 14 residues long. J lost 7 bases, V lost 0 bases, and 9 bases had no gene match. The germline V gene encodes CDR1 VINAFY and CDR2 YDVSNSKD. CDR3 loop: CATWDRPGPYKKLF. CDR3 DNA sequence: TGTGCCACCTGGGACAGGCCCGGACCCTATAAGAAACTCTTT.

Details on this clone: A much larger clone lies a single base off, so this may be a read error. Other DNA sequences in the same sample also yield this CDR3. The V gene is TRGV9, but the J gene lacks a call. From germline, CDR1 is GITISATS and CDR2 ISYDGTV (reference sequence). The CDR3 extends over 17 amino acids. CDR3 coding DNA: TGTGCCTTGTGGGAGACCTCGGGGGAGTTGGGCAAAAAAATCAAGGTGTTT. Its translation: CALWETSGELGKKIKVF.

Ten or more counts support this clone. Called V gene: TRGV9; the J gene was not called. The CDR3 has 9 amino acids. Germline CDR1 and CDR2: GITISATS and ISYDGTV (reference sequence). CDR3 nucleotide sequence: TGTGCCTGGTGGGAGTCGTGGCTCTTT. Its protein is CAWWESWLF.

This clone was detected ten times or more. A single base separates this from a much larger clone, so it may be a read error. The rearrangement joins TRGV9 to TRGJ1 or TRGJ2. V lost 1 base and J lost 5; bases outside the gene matches: 5. CDR3 length: 13 amino acids. Germline V lookup: CDR1 GITISATS, CDR2 ISYDGTV (reference sequence). The CDR3 sequence: CALWEVRHYKKLF. CDR3 in DNA: TGTGCCTTGTGGGAGGTACGTCATTATAAGAAACTCTTT.

This clone was observed a few times. TCRdb has a much larger clone's protein, which differs at residue 7 from the translation of this DNA, likely because of a read error; what is shown is the protein translated from the DNA. CDR3 coding DNA: TGTGCCACCTGGGACAGTCGGGGGGGTTATAAGAAACTCTTT. Protein: CATWDSRGGYKKLF. The J gene is TRGJ1 or TRGJ2, the V gene TRGV3. The J gene, not given by TCRdb, was assigned here from a germline match of the nucleotide sequence. Germline V gives CDR1 VTNTFY, CDR2 YDVSTARD (reference sequence). The CDR3 sequence is 14 residues long. V lost 1 base, J lost 6 bases, and 9 bases stayed unmatched.